What follows are 22 T cell receptor beta chains derived from one specimen sequenced in a study of control samples from healthy donors and cancer patients. Here immunoSEQ multiplex PCR was the method, and the copy in TCRdb shows in-frame clones only, minus some. The sample yields about 140,000 clones, around nine tenths seen once. The material sequenced was blood. The receptors were gathered from a man aged 18 to 29 in good health.

This chain connects TRBV7-9 to TRBJ2-7; TRBD1 aligns across 9 bases. With V trimmed by 5 bases and J by 7 bases, 6 bases remained unmatched. CDR1 is SEHNR, CDR2 FQNEAQ, per germline (reference sequence). This CDR3 contains 13 residues. CDR3 loop: CASSPQGAGEQYF. The CDR3 DNA reads TGTGCCAGCAGCCCACAGGGGGCGGGAGAGCAGTACTTC.

The chain uses TRBV27 and TRBJ1-5; D is perhaps TRBD1 (5 bases). In germline, CDR1 is MNHEY, CDR2 SMNVEV (reference sequence). V lost 3 bases and J lost 7, with 13 bases in between. The CDR3 covers 14 residues. The CDR3 DNA is TGTGCCAGCAGTTTTGAGAGGGGTGGGCAGCCCCAGCATTTT. This sequence encodes CASSFERGGQPQHF.

This sequence joins TRBV7-9 and TRBJ2-7; D remains unclear. CDR3 size: 14 residues. Trimming cost V 8 bases and J 2 bases, with 16 bases left between them. The germline gives CDR1 SEHNR, CDR2 FQNEAQ (reference sequence). CDR3 protein: CASHAPAATYEQYF. The CDR3 nucleotides are TGTGCCAGCCACGCGCCGGCAGCAACCTACGAGCAGTACTTC.

V usage is TRBV3-1 (or the pseudogene TRBV3-2) and J usage is TRBJ1-5, with 7 bases identical to TRBD1. Germline V gene lookup returns CDR1 LGHDT and CDR2 YNNKEL (reference sequence). With 0 bases clipped from V and 6 bases from J, the junction kept 11 bases outside the gene matches. The CDR3 is 17 amino acids. The CDR3 protein is CASSQEGGGALGQPQHF. CDR3 coding DNA: TGTGCCAGCAGCCAAGAAGGAGGGGGCGCATTGGGTCAGCCCCAGCATTTT.

The genes are TRBV5-6 and TRBJ1-2; D is perhaps TRBD1 (5 bases). The CDR3 is 14 residues long. Trimming shortened V by 4 bases and J by 8 bases, and 18 bases separated the two germline ends. Germline V gives CDR1 SGHDT, CDR2 YYEEEE. CDR3 residues: CASSPPQVPPGYTF. The CDR3 DNA follows: TGTGCCAGCAGCCCACCACAGGTCCCTCCCGGCTACACCTTC.

The genes are TRBV7-2 and TRBJ2-4; D unclear. This CDR3 region has 15 residues. Germline V gene data show CDR1 as SGHTA and CDR2 as FQGNSA. Trimming stripped 1 base from V and 6 bases from J, with 13 bases between. CDR3 DNA sequence: TGTGCCAGCAGCTTAGGGTCGGGCCCTGGAAACATTCAGTACTTC. Translating it yields CASSLGSGPGNIQYF.

The chain carries TRBV5-1 and TRBJ1-2; D gene uncertain. The CDR3 is 14 amino acids. Between the trimmed V and J ends, which lost 1 base and 0 bases, there was a span of 7 bases. From germline, CDR1 is SGHRS and CDR2 YFSETQ. The CDR3 here is CASSLTVTNYGYTF. The CDR3 nucleotides read TGCGCCAGCAGCTTGACAGTAACTAACTATGGCTACACCTTC.

This clone occurred once. The chain carries TRBV4-1 and TRBJ1-1; D is uncertain. The CDR3 has 14 residues. The germline V gene has CDR1 MGHRA and CDR2 YSYEKL. Trimming pared 4 bases from V and 10 bases from J, leaving 19 bases between. The CDR3 reads CASSPLRSGRSAFF. The CDR3 nucleotides read TGCGCCAGCAGCCCACTACGATCCGGAAGGTCAGCTTTCTTT.

The chain carries TRBV25-1 and TRBJ2-7; 12 bases align to TRBD1. V lost 5 bases and J lost 0; bases outside the gene matches: 8. The germline V gene encodes CDR1 MGHDK and CDR2 SYGVNS. This CDR3 region has 17 residues. The CDR3 nucleotides are TGTGCCAGCAGTCGTGAACCGGGACAGGGGGCCTCCTACGAGCAGTACTTC. Its protein product is CASSREPGQGASYEQYF.

This clone was observed once. V and J are TRBV3-1 (or the pseudogene TRBV3-2) and TRBJ2-1; 13 nucleotides match TRBD2. The CDR3 covers 14 residues. Germline loops: CDR1 LGHDT, CDR2 YNNKEL (reference sequence). V lost 4 bases, J lost 13 bases, and 7 bases stayed unmatched. CDR3 sequence reads: CASSPGLAGVGQFF. CDR3 nucleotide sequence: TGTGCCAGCAGCCCAGGACTAGCGGGGGTGGGCCAGTTCTTC.

This rearrangement joins TRBV7-2 to TRBJ1-4; D gene ambiguous. Germline loops: CDR1 SGHTA, CDR2 FQGNSA. V dropped 1 base and J dropped 4 bases, with 4 bases sitting between them. This CDR3 has 13 residues. The CDR3 sequence is CASSLDNNEKLFF. The CDR3 DNA follows: TGTGCCAGCAGCTTAGACAATAATGAAAAACTGTTTTTT.

The CDR3 coding sequence is TGTGCCAGCAGCGCCGATCCGGGGGCCGATACGCAGTATTTT. Residues: CASSADPGADTQYF. The rearrangement links TRBV9 to TRBJ2-3; D possibly matches TRBD1 or TRBD2 (6 bases each). The CDR3 runs to 14 residues. The ends were cut back, 3 bases at V and 6 bases at J, with 14 bases in the middle. The germline CDR1 and CDR2 sequences are SGDLS and YYNGEE.

This clone is a singleton in its sample. This chain connects TRBV2 to TRBJ1-1, with unresolved D. The germline V and J ends were trimmed by 6 bases and 3 bases, with 11 bases remaining between them. This CDR3 comprises 13 residues. Germline V CDR1 and CDR2: SNHLY, FYNNEI. The CDR3 sequence is CASRTLRDTEAFF. The CDR3, as DNA: TGTGCCAGCAGGACTCTGAGGGACACTGAAGCTTTCTTT.

The CDR3: CASRKMGGVESAFF. As DNA, the CDR3 is TGTGCCAGCAGGAAGATGGGGGGCGTAGAGTCGGCTTTCTTT. The chain employs TRBV14 and TRBJ1-1, with D maybe TRBD1 (6 bases). With 6 bases removed from V and 11 bases from J, the gap between germline ends came to 22 bases. Looked up from germline, CDR1 is SGHDN and CDR2 is FVKESK. The CDR3 totals 14 residues.

Comment on this clone: Other DNA variants within this sample encode the same CDR3. This chain connects TRBV18 to TRBJ1-6; D might be TRBD1 (6 bases). The V end was cut by 3 bases, the J end by 10 bases, with 13 bases between. This CDR3 region has 14 residues. Germline V lookup: CDR1 KGHSH, CDR2 LQKENI. CDR3 loop: CASSPSRGRSPLHF. CDR3 sequence (DNA): TGTGCCAGCTCACCTTCGAGGGGGAGGTCACCCCTCCACTTT.

The chain is built from TRBV7-3 and TRBJ2-1; D may be TRBD2 (5 bases). Looked up from germline, CDR1 is SGHTA and CDR2 is FQGTGA. This CDR3 is built from 14 residues. Trimming removed 2 bases from V and 5 bases from J, with 10 bases in between. The CDR3 nucleotides are TGTGCCAGCAGCTTATCCTGGGGAGACAATGAGCAGTTCTTC. Amino acids: CASSLSWGDNEQFF.

J is TRBJ1-1 and V is TRBV5-5; 8 nucleotides align to TRBD1. V lost 0 bases and J lost 4; bases outside the gene matches: 11. The germline CDR1 and CDR2 sequences are SGHKS and YYEKEE (reference sequence). The CDR3 loop spans 17 amino acids. CDR3 amino acids: CASSLGQGALGSTEAFF. The CDR3 nucleotides read TGTGCCAGCAGCTTGGGGCAGGGGGCCCTAGGAAGCACTGAAGCTTTCTTT.

The V call is TRBV24-1, the J call TRBJ1-5; 7 nucleotides line up with TRBD1. The CDR3 runs 17 residues. V lost 2 bases and J lost 1; bases outside the gene matches: 7. The V gene's germline CDR1 is KGHDR and CDR2 SFDVKD. CDR3 residues: CATSDSRQGLSNQPQHF. CDR3 in DNA: TGTGCCACCAGTGATTCGCGACAGGGATTAAGCAATCAGCCCCAGCATTTT.

The J gene is TRBJ2-5, the V gene TRBV5-1; D may match TRBD1 or TRBD2 (5 bases each). Trimming left V 4 bases short and J 4 bases short, with 17 bases between. CDR1 and CDR2 (germline): SGHRS, YFSETQ. The CDR3 is 15 amino acids. CDR3 sequence: CASSPQAGRGETQYF. The CDR3 DNA is TGCGCCAGCAGCCCCCAGGCGGGTAGGGGAGAGACCCAGTACTTC.

The CDR3 DNA reads TGTGCCAGCTCACCACCGGGGCTAGCGGGAGCACAAGAGACCCAGTACTTC. Translated: CASSPPGLAGAQETQYF. V gene TRBV18 combines with J gene TRBJ2-5; 10 bases map to TRBD2. Germline loops: CDR1 KGHSH, CDR2 LQKENI. The CDR3 runs to 17 residues. The junction had 6 bases not matched to a gene; V was cut back by 0 bases and J by 2 bases.

This clone showed up just a few times. The chain couples TRBV6-1 to TRBJ1-6; a possible D gene is TRBD1 (6 bases). Germline CDR1 is MNHNS and CDR2 is SASEGT. The CDR3 runs to 16 residues. Trimming took off 0 bases at V and 6 bases at J, with 12 bases between the two ends. The CDR3 nucleotides are TGTGCCAGCAGTGAAGCGGGAGGACAGAGTAATTCACCCCTCCACTTT. This gives the protein CASSEAGGQSNSPLHF.

The V and J genes are TRBV7-2 and TRBJ2-2; weak D call: TRBD2 (6 bases). Germline-derived CDR1 and CDR2 are SGHTA and FQGNSA. CDR3 length: 15 residues. V shed 0 bases and J shed 5 bases, with 10 bases lying between them. CDR3 in amino acids: CASSLAGGETGELFF. CDR3 DNA sequence: TGTGCCAGCAGCTTAGCGGGGGGAGAGACCGGGGAGCTGTTTTTT. The full variable domain, completed using reference TRBV7-2 and TRBJ2-2, is GAGVSQSPSNKVTEKGKDVELRCDPISGHTALYWYRQSLGQGLEFLIYFQGNSAPDKSGLPSDRFSAERTGGSVSTLTIQRTQQEDSAVYLCASSLAGGETGELFFGEGSRLTVL.